This T cell receptor beta chain was identified in a study of blood T cell repertoires in COVID-19. In the study's own analysis: Amplifying reference gene primers gave estimates of nucleated cell counts. Here immunoSEQ multiplex PCR was the method, and the copy in TCRdb shows in-frame clones only, minus some. V, J and clone size are those of that table, while D and trimming were read from the DNA. This sample has around 480,000 clones; approximately 89% occur once, and the top ten carry roughly 13%. Germline assignment: CDR1 LGHDT and CDR2 YNNKEL (reference sequence). V shed 0 bases and J shed 5 bases, with 11 bases lying between them. CDR3 length: 15 amino acids.

The TCR comes from a woman aged 45 to 65 with COVID-19, enrolled during active disease. Material: peripheral blood. The chain is built from TRBV3-1 (or the pseudogene TRBV3-2) and TRBJ1-5; no firm D call. DNA of the CDR3: TGTGCCAGCAGCCAAGAAGCGGGGAGCGATCAGCCCCAGCATTTT. This sequence encodes CASSQEAGSDQPQHF.